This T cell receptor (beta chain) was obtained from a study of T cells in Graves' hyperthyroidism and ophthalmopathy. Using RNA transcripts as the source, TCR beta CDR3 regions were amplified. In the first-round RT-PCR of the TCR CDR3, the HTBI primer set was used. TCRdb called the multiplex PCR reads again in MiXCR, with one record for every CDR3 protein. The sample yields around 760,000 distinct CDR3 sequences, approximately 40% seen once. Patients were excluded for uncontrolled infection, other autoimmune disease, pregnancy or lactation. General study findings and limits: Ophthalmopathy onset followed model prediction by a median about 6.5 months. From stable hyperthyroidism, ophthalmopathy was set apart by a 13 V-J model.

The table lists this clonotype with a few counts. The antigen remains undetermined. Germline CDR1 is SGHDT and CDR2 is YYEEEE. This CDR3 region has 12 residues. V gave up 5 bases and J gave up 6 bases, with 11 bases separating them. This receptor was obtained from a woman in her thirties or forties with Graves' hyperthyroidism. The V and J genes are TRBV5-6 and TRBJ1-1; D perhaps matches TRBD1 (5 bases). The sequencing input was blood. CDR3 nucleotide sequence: TGTGCCAGCAGAGGGGATCGGGCTGAAGCTTTCTTT. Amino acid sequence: CASRGDRAEAFF.